Listed here are 8 T cell receptor beta chains from one sample, sequenced in a study of T cell responses to AZD1222 COVID-19 vaccine. Measured with immunoSEQ multiplex PCR; TCRdb has only the in-frame clones, and not every one. Of about 140,000 clones listed, over 75% are singletons. The sample here was peripheral blood, taken on day 0 of AZD1222 vaccination. The receptors were sampled from an adult in good health.

V usage is TRBV24-1 and J usage is TRBJ2-1; unclear D gene. The CDR3 runs to 15 residues. Trimming pared 5 bases from V and 2 bases from J, leaving 12 bases between. CDR1 KGHDR and CDR2 SFDVKD come from the germline V gene. The CDR3 DNA is TGTGCCACCAGTGGAGCAAAGGCGCCCTACAATGAGCAGTTCTTC. It specifies CATSGAKAPYNEQFF.

The rearrangement joins TRBV11-2 to TRBJ2-5; 8 nucleotides agree with TRBD2. CDR3 size: 14 residues. Germline V gives CDR1 SGHAT, CDR2 FQNNGV. V shed 4 bases, J shed 5 bases, and the junction held 6 bases outside the gene matches. CDR3 sequence reads: CASSSFGGAETQYF. The CDR3 nucleotides are TGTGCCAGCAGCTCGTTCGGGGGGGCGGAGACCCAGTACTTC.

This clone was seen only a few times. This rearrangement joins TRBV5-8 to TRBJ2-2, with D unresolved. The V and J ends lost 1 base and 6 bases respectively, with 7 bases between them. Looked up from germline, CDR1 is SGHTS and CDR2 is YDEGEE. CDR3 size: 13 residues. CDR3 amino acids: CASSLYGAGELFF. The CDR3 DNA reads as TGTGCCAGCAGCTTGTACGGCGCCGGGGAGCTGTTTTTT.

The chain employs TRBV7-9 and TRBJ1-2; 7 nucleotides line up with TRBD1. CDR1 is SEHNR and CDR2 is FQNEAQ in the germline V gene (reference sequence). The CDR3 runs 14 residues. Trimming at V came to 7 bases and at J to 4 bases, leaving 9 bases not matched to a gene. CDR3 protein: CASTPPGGAYGYTF. The CDR3 DNA follows: TGTGCCAGCACCCCTCCAGGGGGGGCCTATGGCTACACCTTC.

The gene calls are TRBV7-2 and TRBJ1-3; D is undetermined. Looked up from germline, CDR1 is SGHTA and CDR2 is FQGNSA. Trimming left V 5 bases short and J 0 bases short, with 14 bases between. The CDR3 is 16 residues long. This CDR3 reads CASSLLGTNSGNTIYF. CDR3 DNA sequence: TGTGCCAGCAGCCTACTAGGCACCAACTCTGGAAACACCATATATTTT.

This chain links TRBV5-1 with TRBJ1-4; D unclear. Trimming shortened V by 0 bases and J by 8 bases, and 14 bases separated the two germline ends. CDR3 size: 15 residues. The germline V gene has CDR1 SGHRS and CDR2 YFSETQ. The CDR3 DNA follows: TGCGCCAGCAGCTTGGAGCTGTCCCGGTCCGAAAAACTGTTTTTT. Its translation is CASSLELSRSEKLFF.

J is TRBJ1-4 and V is TRBV3-1 (or the pseudogene TRBV3-2); D not resolved. Trimming shortened V by 2 bases and J by 7 bases, and 14 bases separated the two germline ends. CDR3 length: 15 amino acids. Germline V gives CDR1 LGHDT, CDR2 YNNKEL (reference sequence). The CDR3 loop is CASSQRRTMGEKLFF. Written as DNA, the CDR3 is TGTGCCAGCAGCCAACGGAGGACGATGGGTGAAAAACTGTTTTTT.

This chain connects TRBV18 to TRBJ1-2; TRBD1 matches at 7 bases. This CDR3 is built from 13 residues. The ends lost 4 bases at V and 5 bases at J; junction bases unmatched: 4. The germline V gene encodes CDR1 KGHSH and CDR2 LQKENI. The CDR3 DNA reads TGTGCCAGCTCACTAGGGACAGTTTATGGCTACACCTTC. Amino acid sequence: CASSLGTVYGYTF.